This TCR beta chain was found in a study of blood T cell repertoires in COVID-19. About the study: COVID-19 samples collected from the United States, Italy and Spain covered acute and convalescent phases. Nucleic acid was either cDNA or gDNA, and it came from T cells, B-cell-depleted T cells, or PBMCs.

Per the original methods: From reference gene primer amplification, estimates of nucleated cell counts were derived. Using immunoSEQ multiplex PCR, the repertoire was profiled, and TCRdb retains in-frame clones only, with some absent. Clone size and V and J calls were adopted from that table, with D and trimming inferred from the DNA. Among some 65,000 clones listed, roughly 85% were seen once. V was cut by 7 bases and J by 2 bases, with 14 bases left in between. The V gene's germline CDR1 is SGHTA and CDR2 FQGNSA. The CDR3 totals 14 residues. This clone came up once. This chain links TRBV7-2 with TRBJ1-1; tentative D call: TRBD1 (5 bases). The sequence came from a man of 80 years or more with acute or convalescent COVID-19. What was sequenced was peripheral blood. CDR3 coding DNA: TGTGCCAGCACCTATCCGACAGCAAACACTGAAGCTTTCTTT. This codes for CASTYPTANTEAFF.